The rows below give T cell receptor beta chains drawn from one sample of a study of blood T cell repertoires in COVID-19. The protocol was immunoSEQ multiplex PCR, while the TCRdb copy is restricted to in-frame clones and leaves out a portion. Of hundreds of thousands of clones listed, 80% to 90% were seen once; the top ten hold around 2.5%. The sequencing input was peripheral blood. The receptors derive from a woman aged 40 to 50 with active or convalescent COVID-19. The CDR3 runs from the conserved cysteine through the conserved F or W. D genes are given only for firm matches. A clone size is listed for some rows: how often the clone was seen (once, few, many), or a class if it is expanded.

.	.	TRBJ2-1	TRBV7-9	TGTGCCAGCAGCTCAGGGTACAATGAGCAGTTCTTC	CASSSGYNEQFF
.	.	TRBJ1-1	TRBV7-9	TGTGCCAGCAGCTGGACAGCCACTGAAGCTTTCTTT	CASSWTATEAFF
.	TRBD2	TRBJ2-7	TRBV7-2	TGTGCCAGCAGCTTAGCGGCACGCGGACTAGCGGGGGTGTCGTACTTC	CASSLAARGLAGVSYF
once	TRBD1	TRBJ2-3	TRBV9	TGTGCCAGCAGCGGACGTTTTGGGGGACAGGGGCGCACAGATACGCAGTATTTT	CASSGRFGGQGRTDTQYF
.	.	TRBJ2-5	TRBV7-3	TGTGCCAGCAGCTCGTATTCACAGGAGACCCAGTACTTC	CASSSYSQETQYF
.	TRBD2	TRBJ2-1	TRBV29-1	TGCAGCGTTGAAATCCCCAGCGGGGGGGATCAAAATGAGCAGTTCTTC	CSVEIPSGGDQNEQFF
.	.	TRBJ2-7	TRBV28	TGTGCCAGCAGTGTATACGGGGGTAGCTCCTACGAGCAGTACTTC	CASSVYGGSSYEQYF
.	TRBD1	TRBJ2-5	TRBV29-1	TGCAGCGTCCCCGCGTGGGGACAGGGACTATACCAAGAGACCCAGTACTTC	CSVPAWGQGLYQETQYF
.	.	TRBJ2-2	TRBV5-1	TGCGCCAGCAGGGCGGGACTGACAGATGTCACCGGGGAGCTGTTTTTT	CASRAGLTDVTGELFF
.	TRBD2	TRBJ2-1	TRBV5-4	TGTGCCAGCAGCTCCGGGACTATCTATGAGCAGTTCTTC	CASSSGTIYEQFF
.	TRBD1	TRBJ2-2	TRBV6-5	TGTGCCAGCGGCAAGACAGGGGAGAACACCGGGGAGCTGTTTTTT	CASGKTGENTGELFF
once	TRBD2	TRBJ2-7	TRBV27	TGTGCCAGCAGTCAACCGGGACTAGCGGCTTCCTACGAGCAGTACTTC	CASSQPGLAASYEQYF
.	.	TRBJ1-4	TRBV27	TGTGCCAGCAGGATAGACAGTCATGAAAAACTGTTTTTT	CASRIDSHEKLFF
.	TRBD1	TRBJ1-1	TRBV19	TGTGCCAGTACCGCCAGGGACAGGTCGAACACTGAAGCTTTCTTT	CASTARDRSNTEAFF
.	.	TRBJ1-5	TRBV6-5	TGTGCCAGCAGTTCGGGGTCGAATAGCAATCAGCCCCAGCATTTT	CASSSGSNSNQPQHF
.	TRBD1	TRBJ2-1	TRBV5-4	TGTGCCAGCAGCTCACCCGGGACAGCTTACAATGAGCAGTTCTTC	CASSSPGTAYNEQFF
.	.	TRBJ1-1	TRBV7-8	TGTGCCAGCAGCCTGGCACAGGACACTGAAGCTTTCTTT	CASSLAQDTEAFF
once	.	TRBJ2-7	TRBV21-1	TGTGCCAGCCGGGGGACTAGCAGGCACGAGCAGTACTTC	CASRGTSRHEQYF
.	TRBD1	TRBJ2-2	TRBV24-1	TGTGCCACCAGTCGAGACAGGGAAAACACCGGGGAGCTGTTTTTT	CATSRDRENTGELFF
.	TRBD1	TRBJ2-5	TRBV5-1	TGCGCCAGCCAGACAGGGGACCAAGAGACCCAGTACTTC	CASQTGDQETQYF
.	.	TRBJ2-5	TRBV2	TGTGCCAGCAGTGGTGCTGACACGAATCAAGAGACCCAGTACTTC	CASSGADTNQETQYF
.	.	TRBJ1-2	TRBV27	TGTGCCACACGAGCGATCCGACAGTCCGTTTATGGCTACACCTTC	CATRAIRQSVYGYTF
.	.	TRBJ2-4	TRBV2	TGTGCCAGCAGGTCAAACAGGGATTCCAAAAACATTCAGTACTTC	CASRSNRDSKNIQYF
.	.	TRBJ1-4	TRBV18	TGTGCCAGCTCACAAGTGGCAAACCCTAATGAAAAACTGTTTTTT	CASSQVANPNEKLFF
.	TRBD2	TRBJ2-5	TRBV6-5	TGTGCCAGCAGTTCGAGCGGGGGGAAGCTGGAGACCCAGTACTTC	CASSSSGGKLETQYF
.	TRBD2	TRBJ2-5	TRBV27	TGTGCCAGCAGCGGCGGGGGGGCTAGAGAGACCCAGTACTTC	CASSGGGARETQYF
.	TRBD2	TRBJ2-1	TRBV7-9	TGTGCCAGCAGCCCGGGACTAGCGGGAAATAATGAGCAGTTCTTC	CASSPGLAGNNEQFF
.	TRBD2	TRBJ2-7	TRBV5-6	TGTGCCAGCGGTCTAGCGGGAGCGGACGAGCAGTACTTC	CASGLAGADEQYF
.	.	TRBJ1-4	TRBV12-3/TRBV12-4	TGTGCCAGCAGTTACCTGAGTGAAAAACTGTTTTTT	CASSYLSEKLFF
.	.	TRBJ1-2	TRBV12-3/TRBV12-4	TGTGCCAGCAAGGGGGGGGCCAACTATGGCTACACCTTC	CASKGGANYGYTF
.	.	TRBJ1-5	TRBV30	TGTGCCTGGAGTTCCACCGGGGGGGGCAATCAGCCCCAGCATTTT	CAWSSTGGGNQPQHF
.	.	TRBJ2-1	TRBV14	TGTGCCAGCAGCCAGGGAAAGGGAGGCCATCATGAGCAGTTCTTC	CASSQGKGGHHEQFF
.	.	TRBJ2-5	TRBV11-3	TGTGCCAGTACTACGCAGGGAGAGACCCAGTACTTC	CASTTQGETQYF
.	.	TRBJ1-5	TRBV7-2	TGTGCCAGCAGCTTAGGACACGATAGCAATCAGCCCCAGCATTTT	CASSLGHDSNQPQHF
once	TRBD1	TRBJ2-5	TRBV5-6	TGTGCCAGCAGCTTGGTAGGCAGGGGGCCGGGGACCCAGTACTTC	CASSLVGRGPGTQYF
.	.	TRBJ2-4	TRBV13	TGTGCCAGCAGCCAACTAGCCAAAAACATTCAGTACTTC	CASSQLAKNIQYF
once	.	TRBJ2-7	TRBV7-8	TGTGCCAGCAGCGCCCCAGCGAGGGAAAGCGACGAGCAGTACTTC	CASSAPARESDEQYF
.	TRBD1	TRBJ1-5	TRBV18	TGTGCCAGCTCACCGGGGACAGCCGATAGCAATCAGCCCCAGCATTTT	CASSPGTADSNQPQHF
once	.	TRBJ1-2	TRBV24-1	TGTGCCACCAGTGATTCTCAATTAGGAGATGGCTACACCTTC	CATSDSQLGDGYTF
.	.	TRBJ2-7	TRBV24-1	TGTGCCACCAGTGATGCAGGGGACAATCCCTACGAGCAGTACTTC	CATSDAGDNPYEQYF
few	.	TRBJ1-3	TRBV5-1	TGCGCCAGCAGCTGGACTTCCTCTGGAAACACCATATATTTT	CASSWTSSGNTIYF
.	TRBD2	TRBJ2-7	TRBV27	TGTGCCAGCAGTTTTGGCGGGAGTGGTTACGAGCAGTACTTC	CASSFGGSGYEQYF
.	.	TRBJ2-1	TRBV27	TGTGCCAGCAGTGGTGCAGGGGTGCGCAATGAGCAGTTCTTC	CASSGAGVRNEQFF
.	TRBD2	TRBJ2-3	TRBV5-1	TGCGCCAGCAGCTCGACGGGACTAGGGGTAGATACGCAGTATTTT	CASSSTGLGVDTQYF
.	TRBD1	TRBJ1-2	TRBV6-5	TGTGCCAGCAGTTGGACAGGGGCTGGCTACACCTTC	CASSWTGAGYTF